Below are 24 T cell receptor beta chains sequenced from a single sample in a study of T-cell reconstitution after alpha-beta-depleted transplantation in children (dated by TCRdb to 2016 to 2017). The intended sense of this specimen's treatment or condition label: allogeneic hematopoietic cell transplantation with graft depleted of TCRalphabeta T cells and CD19 B cells. Library prep was done by PCR. Sequencing instrument: Illumina HiSeq 2500. Molecular barcoding was employed in the preparation of TCR libraries, with unique molecular identifiers being used to normalize TCRbeta repertoire quantification. TCRdb took the public reads, trimmed them with fastp at Q25, ran MiXCR for clone calling and kept in-frame beta chains. Rows with one shared CDR3 protein collapse into an entry with the most common genes and DNA. A total of 300,000 to 400,000 distinct CDR3 sequences appear in this sample, roughly 17% of them only once. The leading ten clones occupy approximately 44% of the sample.

Sequences were derived from PBMCs, mostly from graft donor cells, sampled 360 days after TCRalphabeta/CD19-depleted stem cell transplant. Receptors were obtained from a male patient aged 2 to 9 who had a stem cell transplant for acute lymphoblastic leukemia, so the T cells may come from the graft donor.

This clonotype has ten or more counts. The chain recombines TRBV5-5 with TRBJ2-1; the D call may be TRBD1 or TRBD2 (6 bases each). This CDR3 has 15 amino acids. The V and J ends lost 2 bases and 8 bases respectively, with 17 bases between them. Germline V gene data show CDR1 as SGHKS and CDR2 as YYEKEE (reference sequence). The CDR3 loop is CASSLGGLLLDEQFF. CDR3 in DNA: TGTGCCAGCAGCTTAGGGGGACTCCTTCTTGATGAGCAGTTCTTC. Full variable domain (missing parts from reference TRBV5-5 and TRBJ2-1): DAGVTQSPTHLIKTRGQQVTLRCSPISGHKSVSWYQQVLGQGPQFIFQYYEKEERGRGNFPDRFSARQFPNYSSELNVNALLLGDSALYLCASSLGGLLLDEQFFGPGTRLTVL.

DNA of the CDR3: TGTGCCAGCAGCCGTGAGGTCCAAGTAGAGACCCAGTACTTC. Its protein is CASSREVQVETQYF. The V and J genes are TRBV11-2 and TRBJ2-5; D unclear. CDR3 length: 14 residues. Germline lookup yields CDR1 SGHAT and CDR2 FQNNGV. The ends were cut back, 5 bases at V and 4 bases at J, with 14 bases in the middle. Using reference TRBV11-2 and TRBJ2-5 for the parts outside the CDR3, the full variable domain is EAGVAQSPRYKIIEKRQSVAFWCNPISGHATLYWYQQILGQGPKLLIQFQNNGVVDDSQLPKDRFSAERLKGVDSTLKIQPAKLEDSAVYLCASSREVQVETQYFGPGTRLLVL.

V is TRBV12-3 or TRBV12-4 and J is TRBJ1-1; possible D gene TRBD1, 5 bases. V lost 3 bases and J lost 10, with 24 bases in between. The CDR3 has 16 amino acids. The CDR3 sequence is CASSFNSRVGNLRAFF. CDR3 nucleotide sequence: TGTGCCAGCAGTTTTAATTCCAGGGTGGGGAATTTAAGAGCTTTCTTT.

V and J are TRBV28 and TRBJ2-3, with 7 bases matching TRBD2. CDR3 length: 17 residues. Germline CDR1 reads MDHEN; CDR2 reads SYDVKM. After removal of 6 bases from V and 2 bases from J, the junction contained 14 bases not matched to a gene. The CDR3 sequence is CASRPTGKRGFTDTQYF. CDR3 DNA sequence: TGTGCCAGCAGGCCTACGGGGAAGCGGGGCTTCACAGATACGCAGTATTTT.

This clonotype was seen a few times. The chain joins TRBV7-3 to TRBJ2-1; 11 bases fit TRBD2. Germline V lookup: CDR1 SGHTA, CDR2 FQGTGA. The CDR3 is made up of 15 amino acids. V shed 4 bases and J 1 base; nucleotides not matched to a gene: 0. CDR3: CASSSSGGSYNEQFF. Written as DNA, the CDR3 is TGTGCCAGCAGCTCTAGCGGGGGGTCCTACAATGAGCAGTTCTTC.

This clonotype has more than one count but fewer than ten. The chain recombines TRBV28 with TRBJ1-1, with a possible D match to TRBD1 (6 bases). CDR1 and CDR2 from the germline V gene are MDHEN and SYDVKM. Trimming shortened V by 6 bases and J by 5 bases, and 13 bases separated the two germline ends. The CDR3 extends over 13 amino acids. The DNA for the CDR3 is TGTGCCAGCAGGCTCACAGGGTCAACTGAAGCTTTCTTT. Translated, it gives CASRLTGSTEAFF.

This clonotype came up many times. The chain recombines TRBV11-2 with TRBJ2-2; no clear D gene. The CDR3 length is 15 residues. Germline V gives CDR1 SGHAT, CDR2 FQNNGV. Trimming cost V 1 base and J 0 bases, with 6 bases left between them. In nucleotides, the CDR3 is TGTGCCAGCAGCTTAGTATTCCCGAACACCGGGGAGCTGTTTTTT. It is translated as CASSLVFPNTGELFF.

This clonotype has at least ten counts. The gene calls are TRBV6-2 or TRBV6-3 and TRBJ2-2; TRBD1 matches 8 bases. The germline gives CDR1 MNHEY, CDR2 SVGEGT. The CDR3 is made up of 16 amino acids. Trimming cost V 7 bases and J 4 bases; bases outside gene matches: 11. CDR3 sequence: CASNLGQGLSTGELFF. The CDR3 nucleotides are TGTGCCAGCAATTTAGGACAGGGTTTATCCACCGGGGAGCTGTTTTTT.

This clonotype was counted ten times or more. The chain links TRBV10-3 to TRBJ2-1, with D hard to call. There are 14 residues in the CDR3. Germline lookup yields CDR1 ENHRY and CDR2 SYGVKD. V lost 6 bases to trimming and J lost 8 bases, with 17 bases between them. The chain's CDR3 is CAISPTRLVDEQFF. CDR3 nucleotide sequence: TGTGCCATCAGCCCAACCCGTTTGGTCGATGAGCAGTTCTTC.

This clonotype was seen a few times. This chain uses TRBV6-2 or TRBV6-3 with TRBJ2-7, with unresolved D. Germline loops: CDR1 MNHEY, CDR2 SVGEGT. CDR3 size: 15 residues. The V end lost 5 bases, the J end lost 3 bases, and 17 bases lay between the germline ends. CDR3: CASSIREGSGYEQYF. The CDR3 DNA is TGTGCCAGCAGTATAAGGGAAGGTTCGGGCTACGAGCAGTACTTC.

V usage is TRBV27 and J usage is TRBJ2-1; 8 nucleotides line up with TRBD2. The CDR3 length is 13 residues. J lost 6 bases, V lost 6 bases, and 4 bases had no gene match. Looked up from germline, CDR1 is MNHEY and CDR2 is SMNVEV (reference sequence). The CDR3 sequence: CASRAGAGNEQFF. In DNA, the CDR3 is TGTGCCAGCAGAGCGGGAGCGGGCAATGAGCAGTTCTTC.

This clonotype was counted a few times. V gene TRBV18 combines with J gene TRBJ1-1; D is ambiguous. This CDR3 is built from 12 residues. CDR1 KGHSH and CDR2 LQKENI come from the germline V gene. V was shortened by 2 bases and J by 3 bases, with 4 bases between the two germline ends. The CDR3 DNA reads as TGTGCCAGCTCACCATGGGACACTGAAGCTTTCTTT. Its protein is CASSPWDTEAFF.

The chain joins TRBV28 to TRBJ1-5; a possible D gene is TRBD1 (6 bases). Germline V gene data show CDR1 as MDHEN and CDR2 as SYDVKM. The V end was cut by 3 bases, the J end by 4 bases, with 19 bases between. CDR3 length: 17 amino acids. This CDR3 reads CASSFRNRVLFNQPQHF. As DNA, the CDR3 is TGTGCCAGCAGTTTCAGGAACAGGGTCCTCTTTAATCAGCCCCAGCATTTT.

This chain connects TRBV9 to TRBJ2-5; either TRBD1 or TRBD2 may fit D (6 bases each). CDR1 is SGDLS, CDR2 YYNGEE, per germline. The CDR3 has 15 amino acids. The germline V and J ends were trimmed by 0 bases and 4 bases, with 13 bases remaining between them. CDR3 coding DNA: TGTGCCAGCAGCGTAGAGGGGGGCAGGAGAGAGACCCAGTACTTC. Encoded protein: CASSVEGGRRETQYF.

The sample holds many counts of this clonotype. V is TRBV14 and J is TRBJ2-1; 9 positions match TRBD1. V trimming: 4 bases; J trimming: 4 bases; junction bases outside the gene matches: 5. The CDR3 spans 15 residues. Germline V gene sequence: CDR1 SGHDN, CDR2 FVKESK. The CDR3, as DNA: TGTGCCAGCAGCCCCTGGACAGGGGCTTACAATGAGCAGTTCTTC. Translation: CASSPWTGAYNEQFF. The whole variable domain, remainder taken from reference TRBV14 and TRBJ2-1, is EAGVTQFPSHSVIEKGQTVTLRCDPISGHDNLYWYRRVMGKEIKFLLHFVKESKQDESGMPNNRFLAERTGGTYSTLKVQPAELEDSGVYFCASSPWTGAYNEQFFGPGTRLTVL.

The chain combines TRBV29-1 with TRBJ2-7; D is undetermined. Trimming cost V 1 base and J 7 bases, with 14 bases left between them. This CDR3 spans 13 amino acids. Germline-derived CDR1 and CDR2 are SQVTM and ANQGSEA. The CDR3 nucleotides read TGCAGCGTTGAAGTCGGCCTGCCCCTTGAGCAGTACTTC. It translates to CSVEVGLPLEQYF.

This chain joins TRBV6-1 and TRBJ2-3; D might be TRBD2 (5 bases). Germline lookup yields CDR1 MNHNS and CDR2 SASEGT. V gave up 4 bases and J gave up 1 base, with 12 bases separating them. The CDR3 sequence is 15 residues long. The CDR3 nucleotides read TGTGCCAGCAGTGTTTGGGAGTGGGGCACAGATACGCAGTATTTT. Its translation: CASSVWEWGTDTQYF.

This clonotype was found a few times. At one end the junction does not follow the germline gene, possibly because of a read error. The rearrangement uses TRBV7-7 and TRBJ2-1; TRBD1 might be the D (7 bases). The CDR3 spans 19 residues. Germline loops: CDR1 SSHAT, CDR2 FNYEAQ (reference sequence). The CDR3 DNA follows: TGTGCTAGCAGCTTGGTCAGGGGGGCCCTTGGCGGGGCCTACAATGAGCAGTTCTTC. Its protein product is CASSLVRGALGGAYNEQFF.

The V gene is TRBV11-2, the J gene TRBJ2-1, with D tentatively TRBD1 (7 bases). Germline assignment: CDR1 SGHAT and CDR2 FQNNGV. The CDR3 is made up of 16 amino acids. V lost 3 bases to trimming and J lost 6 bases, with 18 bases between them. CDR3 protein: CASSLLEGAGFNEQFF. The DNA of the CDR3 is TGTGCCAGCAGCTTGCTCGAGGGGGCGGGATTCAATGAGCAGTTCTTC. Drawing the rest from reference TRBV11-2 and TRBJ2-1, the complete variable domain is EAGVAQSPRYKIIEKRQSVAFWCNPISGHATLYWYQQILGQGPKLLIQFQNNGVVDDSQLPKDRFSAERLKGVDSTLKIQPAKLEDSAVYLCASSLLEGAGFNEQFFGPGTRLTVL.

The genes are TRBV12-3 or TRBV12-4 and TRBJ1-5; a weak D match, TRBD1 (6 bases). CDR3 size: 16 residues. V was trimmed by 5 bases and J by 2 bases, leaving 16 bases between them. The CDR3 DNA reads TGTGCCAGCAGTCTACGCAGGGGAGTAGGCAATCAGCCCCAGCATTTT. This codes for CASSLRRGVGNQPQHF.

The chain has TRBV5-1 and TRBJ2-1; D is unresolved. The CDR3 sequence is 14 residues long. V lost 3 bases, J lost 9 bases, and 16 bases lay in between. Germline values: CDR1 SGHRS, CDR2 YFSETQ. The CDR3 protein is CASSSNPTSGEQFF. CDR3 in DNA: TGCGCCAGCAGCTCCAACCCCACATCGGGTGAGCAGTTCTTC.

As to this clonotype: The conserved final phenylalanine or tryptophan is absent from the CDR3, which likely points to a read error. This chain joins TRBV20-1 and TRBJ2-7; D is uncertain. Germline CDR1 and CDR2: DFQATT and SNEGSKA (reference sequence). V was shortened by 6 bases and J by 1 base, with 7 bases between the two germline ends. The CDR3 is 11 amino acids. DNA of the CDR3: TGCAGTGCCAGGAATTCCTACGAGCAGTACTAC. This translates into CSARNSYEQYY.

This clonotype was seen more than once but under ten times. The J gene is TRBJ2-1, the V gene TRBV11-1; 10 positions match TRBD1. CDR3 length equals 15 residues. The V gene end was trimmed by 5 bases and the J gene end by 4 bases; junction bases not matched to a gene: 5. Germline V gene data show CDR1 as SGHAT and CDR2 as FQDESV (reference sequence). CDR3 DNA sequence: TGTGCCAGCAGCCGACGACAGGGGGCTTACAATGAGCAGTTCTTC. Protein sequence: CASSRRQGAYNEQFF.

J is TRBJ2-3 and V is TRBV6-5; either TRBD1 or TRBD2 may fit D (5 bases each). CDR3 length equals 13 residues. Deletions cut 2 bases from V and 11 bases from J, with 14 bases between. Germline V gene sequence: CDR1 MNHEY, CDR2 SVGAGI. The CDR3 DNA reads TGTGCCAGCAGTTACACCCCAGGGACCGGGCAGTATTTT. Its protein product is CASSYTPGTGQYF.